These T cell receptor beta chains were read from a single sample in a study of T-cell reconstitution after alpha-beta-depleted transplantation in children. One entry per CDR3 protein, called by TCRdb with MiXCR from the PCR reads. The sample contains a few hundred thousand distinct CDR3 sequences, 10% to 15% of which appear only once. The sequencing here drew on PBMCs, mostly from graft donor cells, taken 360 days after TCRalphabeta/CD19-depleted stem cell transplant. The source is a male patient aged 10 to 17 who had a stem cell transplant for acute myeloid leukemia, so the T cells may come from the graft donor. The CDR3 runs from the conserved cysteine through the conserved F or W. D genes are given only for firm matches. Rows give clone size only sometimes, using once, few, many, or a class for an expanded clone.

>TRBV28|TRBJ2-1|many|NA
CASSLALHDEQFF
TGTGCCAGCAGTTTAGCCTTACACGATGAGCAGTTCTTC
>TRBV10-3|TRBJ2-3|NA|TRBD2
CAIRPGPPAGGHPDTQYF
TGTGCCATCAGGCCTGGGCCCCCAGCGGGAGGGCACCCCGATACGCAGTATTTT
>TRBV12-3/TRBV12-4|TRBJ1-4|few|NA
CASSPWAGVSEKLFF
TGTGCCAGCAGTCCCTGGGCAGGCGTTAGTGAAAAACTGTTTTTT
>TRBV12-3/TRBV12-4|TRBJ2-7|many|TRBD2
CASSHSGTRYEQYF
TGTGCCAGCAGTCATAGCGGGACCCGCTACGAGCAGTACTTC
>TRBV7-9|TRBJ2-1|NA|NA
CASSLVVNYPNEQFF
TGTGCCAGCAGCTTAGTCGTGAACTATCCCAATGAGCAGTTCTTC
>TRBV3-1|TRBJ1-5|NA|NA
CASSQSTGPNQPQHF
TGTGCCAGCAGCCAAAGTACTGGCCCCAATCAGCCCCAGCATTTT
>TRBV6-2/TRBV6-3|TRBJ2-7|few|NA
CASSPSAPRLTYEQYF
TGTGCCAGCAGCCCCTCGGCTCCGAGGTTAACCTACGAGCAGTACTTC
>TRBV9|TRBJ2-7|NA|NA
CASSVTARADHYEQYF
TGTGCCAGCAGCGTAACGGCCCGAGCAGACCACTACGAGCAGTACTTC
>TRBV2|TRBJ2-2|NA|TRBD2
CASSGRLAWAGELFF
TGTGCCAGCAGTGGTAGACTAGCTTGGGCCGGGGAGCTGTTTTTT
>TRBV5-1|TRBJ2-3|NA|NA
CASSLILTATDTQYF
TGCGCCAGCAGCTTGATATTAACAGCCACAGATACGCAGTATTTT
>TRBV20-1|TRBJ1-5|few|NA
CSARPRTWGNQPQHF
TGCAGTGCTAGGCCGAGGACCTGGGGCAATCAGCCCCAGCATTTT
>TRBV7-6|TRBJ2-7|few|TRBD2
CASSLGASGDYEQYF
TGTGCCAGCAGCTTAGGGGCTAGCGGAGACTACGAGCAGTACTTC
>TRBV19|TRBJ2-2|NA|NA
CASIRGGETGSTGELFF
TGTGCCAGTATTCGAGGGGGGGAGACAGGGAGTACCGGGGAGCTGTTTTTT
>TRBV5-1|TRBJ2-7|few|TRBD2
CASSFWAGGYSYEQYF
TGCGCCAGCAGCTTTTGGGCGGGAGGGTACTCCTACGAGCAGTACTTC
>TRBV10-3|TRBJ2-7|many|NA
CAISQDRGYEQYF
TGTGCCATCAGTCAAGACAGAGGCTACGAGCAGTACTTC
>TRBV20-1|TRBJ2-7|NA|TRBD1
CSARGGTGGHGEQYF
TGCAGTGCTAGAGGAGGGACAGGGGGCCATGGCGAGCAGTACTTC
>TRBV5-6|TRBJ2-7|NA|TRBD1
CASSWRIGTGAYEQYF
TGTGCCAGCAGCTGGAGAATCGGGACAGGCGCCTACGAGCAGTACTTC
>TRBV7-8|TRBJ1-1|NA|NA
CASSPWGADSTEAFF
TGTGCCAGCAGCCCCTGGGGGGCGGATAGCACTGAAGCTTTCTTT
>TRBV29-1|TRBJ2-1|few|TRBD2
CSAGLAGAEQFF
TGCAGCGCCGGACTAGCGGGAGCCGAGCAGTTCTTC
>TRBV28|TRBJ1-6|many|NA
CASSFRGEARYSPLHF
TGTGCCAGCAGTTTCCGGGGTGAGGCCAGGTACTCACCCCTCCACTTT
>TRBV27|TRBJ2-1|NA|TRBD2
CASSLVMAGGPGNEQFF
TGTGCCAGCAGTTTGGTTATGGCGGGAGGGCCGGGGAATGAGCAGTTCTTC
>TRBV28|TRBJ2-7|many|NA
CATLRDRTRYEQYF
TGTGCCACCCTAAGGGATCGGACACGCTACGAGCAGTACTTC
>TRBV15|TRBJ2-1|few|TRBD2
CATSGEREGDEQFF
TGTGCCACCTCCGGCGAGCGGGAGGGAGATGAGCAGTTCTTC
>TRBV29-1|TRBJ2-1|few|TRBD2
CSVPGLGYNEQFF
TGCAGCGTTCCGGGACTAGGGTACAATGAGCAGTTCTTC
>TRBV20-1|TRBJ2-7|NA|TRBD2
CSAPPGGSGYEQYF
TGCAGTGCGCCCCCGGGAGGGTCTGGCTACGAGCAGTACTTC
>TRBV4-3|TRBJ2-2|few|TRBD2
CASISPGRQGSFTGELFF
TGCGCCAGCATCTCCCCCGGGAGGCAGGGTTCCTTCACCGGGGAGCTGTTTTTT
>TRBV4-2|TRBJ1-3|few|NA
CASSQGDGASGNTIYF
TGTGCCAGCAGCCAAGGCGACGGCGCCTCTGGAAACACCATATATTTT
>TRBV28|TRBJ2-7|NA|TRBD2
CASSPLGLARSSSYEQYF
TGTGCCAGCAGTCCACTAGGACTAGCACGGAGCTCCTCCTACGAGCAGTACTTC
>TRBV29-1|TRBJ2-7|NA|NA
CSVYDGYEQYF
TGCAGCGTATATGACGGCTACGAGCAGTACTTC
>TRBV5-1|TRBJ2-7|NA|NA
CASSLSGRPQGEQYF
TGCGCCAGCAGCCTATCGGGTAGGCCCCAGGGCGAGCAGTACTTC
>TRBV6-5|TRBJ2-1|many|TRBD2
CASSYSGVAGNEQFF
TGTGCCAGCAGTTACTCGGGGGTAGCGGGAAATGAGCAGTTCTTC
>TRBV28|TRBJ2-2|many|NA
CASLSYGSNTGELFF
TGTGCCAGCCTCTCTTACGGATCTAACACCGGGGAGCTGTTTTTT
>TRBV29-1|TRBJ2-2|many|TRBD1
CSVEEITGGIGELFF
TGCAGCGTTGAAGAGATCACAGGGGGCATCGGGGAGCTGTTTTTT
>TRBV7-9|TRBJ2-7|NA|NA
CASSLGRQLPYEQYF
TGTGCCAGCAGCTTAGGCCGACAGCTCCCCTACGAGCAGTACTTC
>TRBV10-3|TRBJ1-2|few|NA
CAISDGPTGYGYTF
TGTGCCATCAGTGACGGCCCAACAGGGTATGGCTACACCTTC
>TRBV24-1|TRBJ2-2|many|NA
CATSEGGTGELFF
TGTGCCACCAGTGAAGGTGGAACCGGGGAGCTGTTTTTT
>TRBV20-1|TRBJ2-5|few|NA
CSAREENQETQYF
TGCAGTGCTAGAGAGGAAAACCAAGAGACCCAGTACTTC
>TRBV28|TRBJ2-3|many|TRBD1
CASSFGQGSDTQYF
TGTGCCAGCAGTTTCGGACAGGGGTCAGATACGCAGTATTTT
>TRBV4-1|TRBJ1-2|NA|NA
CASSIRDGSGDYGYTF
TGCGCCAGCAGCATCCGGGACGGTTCGGGGGACTATGGCTACACCTTC
>TRBV12-5|TRBJ1-3|few|NA
CASAMTSGNTIYF
TGTGCTAGTGCAATGACCTCTGGAAACACCATATATTTT